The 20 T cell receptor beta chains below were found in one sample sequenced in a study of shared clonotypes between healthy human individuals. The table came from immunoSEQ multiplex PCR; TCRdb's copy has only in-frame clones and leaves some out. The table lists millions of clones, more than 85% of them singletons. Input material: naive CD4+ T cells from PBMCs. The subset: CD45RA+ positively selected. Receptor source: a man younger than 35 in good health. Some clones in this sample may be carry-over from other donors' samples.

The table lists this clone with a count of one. The CDR3 DNA is TGTGCCAGCACCCTCTCGGACAGGGGCAAGGGGACCCAGTACTTC. It encodes CASTLSDRGKGTQYF. The chain is built from TRBV5-4 and TRBJ2-5; 9 nucleotides match TRBD1. The V and J ends lost 6 bases and 7 bases, in that order; junction bases with no gene match: 13. There are 15 residues in the CDR3. The germline gives CDR1 SGHNT, CDR2 YYREEE (reference sequence).

CDR3 region: CASTNRGDEAGYPYGTQYF. CDR3 nucleotides: TGTGCCAGCACCAACAGAGGAGATGAGGCAGGTTACCCGTATGGGACGCAGTATTTT. The chain links TRBV7-4 to TRBJ2-3; D gene ambiguous. V shed 7 bases and J shed 9 bases, with 35 bases lying between them. The CDR3 is made up of 19 amino acids. CDR1 and CDR2 from the germline V gene are SGHVT and SQSDAQ.

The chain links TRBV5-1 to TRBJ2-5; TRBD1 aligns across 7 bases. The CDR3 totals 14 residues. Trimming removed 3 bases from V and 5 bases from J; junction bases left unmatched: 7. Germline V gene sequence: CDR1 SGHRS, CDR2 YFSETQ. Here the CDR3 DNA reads TGCGCCAGCAGCTCAGGGGGATATAAGGAGACCCAGTACTTC. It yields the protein CASSSGGYKETQYF.

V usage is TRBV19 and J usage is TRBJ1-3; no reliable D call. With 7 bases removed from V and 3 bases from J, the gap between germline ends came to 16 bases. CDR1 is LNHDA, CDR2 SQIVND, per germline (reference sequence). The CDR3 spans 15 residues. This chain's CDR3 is CASTTMARHGNTIYF. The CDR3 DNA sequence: TGTGCCAGTACCACTATGGCGAGACATGGAAACACCATATATTTT.

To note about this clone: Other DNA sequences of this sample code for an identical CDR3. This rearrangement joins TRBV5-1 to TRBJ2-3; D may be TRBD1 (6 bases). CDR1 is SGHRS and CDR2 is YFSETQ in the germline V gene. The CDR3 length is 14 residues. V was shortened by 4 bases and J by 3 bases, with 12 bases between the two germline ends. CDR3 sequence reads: CASSPPQGTDTQYF. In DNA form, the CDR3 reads TGCGCCAGCAGCCCCCCGCAGGGGACAGATACGCAGTATTTT. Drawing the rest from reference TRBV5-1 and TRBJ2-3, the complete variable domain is KAGVTQTPRYLIKTRGQQVTLSCSPISGHRSVSWYQQTPGQGLQFLFEYFSETQRNKGNFPGRFSGRQFSNSRSEMNVSTLELGDSALYLCASSPPQGTDTQYFGPGTRLTVL.

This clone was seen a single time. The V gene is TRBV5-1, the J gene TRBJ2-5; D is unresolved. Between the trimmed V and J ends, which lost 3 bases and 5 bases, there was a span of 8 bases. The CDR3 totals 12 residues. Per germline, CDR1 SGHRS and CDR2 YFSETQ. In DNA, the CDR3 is TGCGCCAGCAGCTCTGTGGGGGAGACCCAGTACTTC. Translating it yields CASSSVGETQYF.

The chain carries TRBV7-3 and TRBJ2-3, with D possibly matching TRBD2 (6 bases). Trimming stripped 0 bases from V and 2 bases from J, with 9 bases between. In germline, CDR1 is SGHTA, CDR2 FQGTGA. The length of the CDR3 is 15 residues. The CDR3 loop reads CASSLTGTYTDTQYF. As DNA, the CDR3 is TGTGCCAGCAGCTTAACGGGGACTTACACAGATACGCAGTATTTT. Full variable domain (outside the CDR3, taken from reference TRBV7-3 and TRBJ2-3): GAGVSQTPSNKVTEKGKYVELRCDPISGHTALYWYRQSLGQGPEFLIYFQGTGAADDSGLPNDRFFAVRPEGSVSTLKIQRTERGDSAVYLCASSLTGTYTDTQYFGPGTRLTVL.

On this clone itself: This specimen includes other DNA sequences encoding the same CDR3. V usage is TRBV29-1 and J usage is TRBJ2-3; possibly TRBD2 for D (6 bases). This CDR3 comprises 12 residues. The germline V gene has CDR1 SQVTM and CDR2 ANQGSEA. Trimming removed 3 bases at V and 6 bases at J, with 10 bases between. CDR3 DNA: TGCAGCGTTGACTCCGGGACTGATACGCAGTATTTT. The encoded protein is CSVDSGTDTQYF.

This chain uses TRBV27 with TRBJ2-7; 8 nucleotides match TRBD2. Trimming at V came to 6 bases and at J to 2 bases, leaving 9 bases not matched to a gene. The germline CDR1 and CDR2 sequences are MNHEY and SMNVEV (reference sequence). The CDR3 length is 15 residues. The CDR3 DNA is TGTGCCAGCAGCCTTCGGACTAGCCTCGCCTACGAGCAGTACTTC. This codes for CASSLRTSLAYEQYF.

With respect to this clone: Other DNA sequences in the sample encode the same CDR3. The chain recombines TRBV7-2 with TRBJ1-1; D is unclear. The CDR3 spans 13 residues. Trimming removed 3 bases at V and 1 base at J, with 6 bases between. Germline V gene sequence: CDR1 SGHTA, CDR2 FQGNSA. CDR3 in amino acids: CASSFAENTEAFF. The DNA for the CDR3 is TGTGCCAGCAGCTTTGCAGAGAACACTGAAGCTTTCTTT.

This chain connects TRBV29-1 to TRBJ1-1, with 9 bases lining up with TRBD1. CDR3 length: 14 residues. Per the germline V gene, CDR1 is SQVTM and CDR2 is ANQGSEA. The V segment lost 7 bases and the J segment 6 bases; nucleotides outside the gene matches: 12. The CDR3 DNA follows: TGCAGCGCCCGGCACCGGGACAGGGTCTCTGAAGCTTTCTTT. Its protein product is CSARHRDRVSEAFF.

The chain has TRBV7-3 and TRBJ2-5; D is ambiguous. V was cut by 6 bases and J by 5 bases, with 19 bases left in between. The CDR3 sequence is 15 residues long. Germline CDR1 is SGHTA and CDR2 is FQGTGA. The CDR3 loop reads CASSRFRREAETQYF. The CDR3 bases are TGTGCCAGCAGTCGATTCCGCAGAGAGGCGGAGACCCAGTACTTC.

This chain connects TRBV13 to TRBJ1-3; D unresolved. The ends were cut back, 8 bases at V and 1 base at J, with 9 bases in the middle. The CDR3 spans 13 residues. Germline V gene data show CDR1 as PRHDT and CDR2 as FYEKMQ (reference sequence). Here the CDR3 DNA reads TGTGCCAGCGCCCGGGGTTCTGGAAACACCATATATTTT. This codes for CASARGSGNTIYF.

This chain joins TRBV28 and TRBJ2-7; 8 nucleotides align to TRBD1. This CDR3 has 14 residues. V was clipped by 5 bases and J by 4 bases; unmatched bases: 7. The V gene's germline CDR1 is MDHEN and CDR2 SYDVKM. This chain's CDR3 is CASSAQGARYEQYF. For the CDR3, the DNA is TGTGCCAGCAGTGCCCAGGGGGCGCGGTACGAGCAGTACTTC.

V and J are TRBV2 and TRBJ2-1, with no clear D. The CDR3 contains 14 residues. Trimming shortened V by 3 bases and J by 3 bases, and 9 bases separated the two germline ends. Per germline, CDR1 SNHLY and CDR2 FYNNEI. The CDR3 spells CASSDPIRYNEQFF. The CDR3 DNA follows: TGTGCCAGCAGTGACCCGATACGCTACAATGAGCAGTTCTTC. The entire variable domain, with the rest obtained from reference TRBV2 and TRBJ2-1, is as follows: EPEVTQTPSHQVTQMGQEVILRCVPISNHLYFYWYRQILGQKVEFLVSFYNNEISEKSEIFDDQFSVERPDGSNFTLKIRSTKLEDSAMYFCASSDPIRYNEQFFGPGTRLTVL.

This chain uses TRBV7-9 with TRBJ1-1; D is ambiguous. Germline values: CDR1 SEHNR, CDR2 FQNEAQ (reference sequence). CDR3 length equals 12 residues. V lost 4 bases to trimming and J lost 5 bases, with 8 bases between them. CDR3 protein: CASSSSVTEAFF. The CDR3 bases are TGTGCCAGCAGCTCATCAGTAACTGAAGCTTTCTTT. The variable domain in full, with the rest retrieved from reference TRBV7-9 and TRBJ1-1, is DTGVSQNPRHKITKRGQNVTFRCDPISEHNRLYWYRQTLGQGPEFLTYFQNEAQLEKSRLLSDRFSAERPKGSFSTLEIQRTEQGDSAMYLCASSSSVTEAFFGQGTRLTVV.

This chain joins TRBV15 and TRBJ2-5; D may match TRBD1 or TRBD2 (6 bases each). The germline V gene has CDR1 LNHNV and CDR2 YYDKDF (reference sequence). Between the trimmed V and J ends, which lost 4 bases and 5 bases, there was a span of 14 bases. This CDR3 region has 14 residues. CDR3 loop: CATSTRQGRETQYF. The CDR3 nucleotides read TGTGCCACCAGCACGAGGCAGGGGAGGGAGACCCAGTACTTC.

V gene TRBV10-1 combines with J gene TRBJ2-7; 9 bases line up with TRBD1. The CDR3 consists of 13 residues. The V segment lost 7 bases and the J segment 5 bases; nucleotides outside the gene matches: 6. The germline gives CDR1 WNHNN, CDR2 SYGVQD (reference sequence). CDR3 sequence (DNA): TGCGCCAGCAAGACAGGGGGTAAGGACGAGCAGTACTTC. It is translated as CASKTGGKDEQYF.

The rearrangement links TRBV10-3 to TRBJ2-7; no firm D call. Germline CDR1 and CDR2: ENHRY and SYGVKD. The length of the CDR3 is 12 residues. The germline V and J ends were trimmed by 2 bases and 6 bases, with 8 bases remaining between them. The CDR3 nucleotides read TGTGCCATCAGTGAGGGTAGATTCGAGCAGTACTTC. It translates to CAISEGRFEQYF.

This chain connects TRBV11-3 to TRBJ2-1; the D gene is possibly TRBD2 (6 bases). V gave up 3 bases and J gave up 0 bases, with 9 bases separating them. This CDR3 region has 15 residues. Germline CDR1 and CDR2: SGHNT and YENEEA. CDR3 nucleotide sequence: TGTGCCAGCAGCTTCCTAGCGACCTCCTACAATGAGCAGTTCTTC. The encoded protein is CASSFLATSYNEQFF.